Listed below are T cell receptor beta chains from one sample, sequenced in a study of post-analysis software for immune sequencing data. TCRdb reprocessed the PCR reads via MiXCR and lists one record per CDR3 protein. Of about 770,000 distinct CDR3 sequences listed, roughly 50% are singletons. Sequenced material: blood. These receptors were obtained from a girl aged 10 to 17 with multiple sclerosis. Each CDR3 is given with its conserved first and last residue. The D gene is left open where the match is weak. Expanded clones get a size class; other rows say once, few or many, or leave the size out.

TGTGCCAGCAGTTTTGGGCGGAGAGAGACCCAGTACTTC	CASSFGRRETQYF	.	TRBV12-3/TRBV12-4	TRBJ2-5	many
TGTGCCAGCAGCCGATGGGAATCAGAGACCCAGTACTTC	CASSRWESETQYF	.	TRBV7-9	TRBJ2-5	few
TGCCTCCTCCAAAGGGCGGGACAATACTACGAGCAGTACTTC	CLLQRAGQYYEQYF	.	TRBV20-1	TRBJ2-7	few
TGCAGTGCTAGATACTGGGCTCCGGGGGGCCAAGAGACCCAGTACTTC	CSARYWAPGGQETQYF	TRBD2	TRBV20-1	TRBJ2-5	once
TGCAGCGTCCGGGACAGGGAGGGCTATGGCTACACCTTC	CSVRDREGYGYTF	TRBD1	TRBV29-1	TRBJ1-2	few
TGCGCCAGCAGTGAGTGGAACAATGAGCAGTTCTTC	CASSEWNNEQFF	.	TRBV10-2	TRBJ2-1	.
TGTGCCAGCAGCCGCAGGGACTCCTACGAGCAGTACTTC	CASSRRDSYEQYF	.	TRBV7-2	TRBJ2-7	many
TGCAGTGCCCGAACAGGGGTCCTCTATGGCTACACCTTC	CSARTGVLYGYTF	TRBD1	TRBV20-1	TRBJ1-2	.
TGTGCCAGCAGCCCCGTGGGACGGCCGAACACTGAAGCTTTCTTT	CASSPVGRPNTEAFF	.	TRBV28	TRBJ1-1	.
TGTGCCAGCCACGCCCGGGAGGGTTCTGAGACCCAGTACTTC	CASHAREGSETQYF	TRBD2	TRBV6-6	TRBJ2-5	.
TGTGCCAGCTCACCCACGACTAGCGGGAGCGGGGAGACCCAGTACTTC	CASSPTTSGSGETQYF	TRBD2	TRBV18	TRBJ2-5	.
TGTGCCAGTAGTCCTGGGGCAGGGGGCGAGCAGTACTTC	CASSPGAGGEQYF	TRBD1	TRBV19	TRBJ2-7	.
TGTGCCAGCAGTCCGACAGGACACGAGCAGTACTTC	CASSPTGHEQYF	.	TRBV27	TRBJ2-7	.
TGCAGTGCTAGTTGGATAGCGGGACGCACAGATACGCAGTATTTT	CSASWIAGRTDTQYF	TRBD2	TRBV20-1	TRBJ2-3	.
TGCAGCGTACTGGACAGTGAAAAACTGTTTTTT	CSVLDSEKLFF	.	TRBV29-1	TRBJ1-4	few
TGCAGTGCTAGGGGGGGGCTTACTAGCGGGAGACTCTACGAGCAGTACTTC	CSARGGLTSGRLYEQYF	TRBD2	TRBV20-1	TRBJ2-7	.
TGCGCCAGCAGCCAAGATCGGCAGGGGGCGACGACAGATACGCAGTATTTT	CASSQDRQGATTDTQYF	TRBD1	TRBV4-1	TRBJ2-3	.
TGCGCCAGCGTGGAGACACCCGGAGACTATGGCTACACCTTC	CASVETPGDYGYTF	.	TRBV5-1	TRBJ1-2	.
TGTGCCAGCACCCTAGATAGAGGACCGGATGGCTACACCTTC	CASTLDRGPDGYTF	.	TRBV9	TRBJ1-2	.
TGTGCCATCAGTGGGGGACTAGCGGGAAATGAGCAGTTCTTC	CAISGGLAGNEQFF	TRBD2	TRBV10-3	TRBJ2-1	.
TGTGCCAGCAGCGAGGGGGATCAGCCCCAGCATTTT	CASSEGDQPQHF	.	TRBV7-9	TRBJ1-5	.
TGCAGCGTTGAGGGGGGCCACGAGCAGTACTTC	CSVEGGHEQYF	.	TRBV29-1	TRBJ2-7	few
TGTGCCAGCAGCTTATCTAGCGGGATCTACGAGCAGTACTTC	CASSLSSGIYEQYF	TRBD2	TRBV7-2	TRBJ2-7	.
TGTGCCAGCAGTTTAACGGTGGATGGCTACACCTTC	CASSLTVDGYTF	.	TRBV28	TRBJ1-2	.
TGTGCCAGCAGACAATCGTCCGGGGGGTCTACGGATGGCTACACCTTC	CASRQSSGGSTDGYTF	.	TRBV12-3/TRBV12-4	TRBJ1-2	few
TGTGCCAGCAGTCGGGACCCTTCTTGGGGCTATGGCTACACCTTC	CASSRDPSWGYGYTF	.	TRBV6-5	TRBJ1-2	.
TGCAGCGTTGAAGATCCCCCCGTGGAGCTGTTCTTC	CSVEDPPVELFF	.	TRBV29-1	TRBJ2-1	.
TGTGCCTGGAGTGTACGCGGACCTGAAGCTTTCTTT	CAWSVRGPEAFF	.	TRBV30	TRBJ1-1	few
TGTGCCAGCAGTTCCCCCCCCGGGAGCGGGAGGGATAATGAGCAGTTCTTC	CASSSPPGSGRDNEQFF	TRBD2	TRBV28	TRBJ2-1	.
TGTGCCAGTCACCTGGTCGGCTCTGGGGCCAACGTCCTGACTTTC	CASHLVGSGANVLTF	.	TRBV5-6	TRBJ2-6	.
TGTGCCAGCAGTTTAGCGCAGGGTTCACCCCTCCACTTT	CASSLAQGSPLHF	.	TRBV12-3/TRBV12-4	TRBJ1-6	.
TGTGCCAGCAGCTCCCGGACTGAGAACTACGAGCAGTACTTC	CASSSRTENYEQYF	.	TRBV7-2	TRBJ2-7	.
TGTGCCAGCAGCTTGTCGCGGGGGCACACTGAAGCTTTCTTT	CASSLSRGHTEAFF	.	TRBV7-2	TRBJ1-1	few
TGTGCCAGCAGTTTGGGACTAGCGGCTAACCAAGAGACCCAGTACTTC	CASSLGLAANQETQYF	TRBD2	TRBV12-3/TRBV12-4	TRBJ2-5	.
TGTGCCACCAGGGCCGCCGGGACAGAGGCATCATGGTACTTC	CATRAAGTEASWYF	TRBD1	TRBV24-1	TRBJ2-7	.
TGCGCCAGCGGGACAGAGGACTACGAGCAGTACTTC	CASGTEDYEQYF	TRBD1	TRBV5-1	TRBJ2-7	.
TGCGCCAGCAGCCGACAGGGGGCCGGTGGCGGGGAGCTGTTTTTT	CASSRQGAGGGELFF	TRBD1	TRBV4-3	TRBJ2-2	.